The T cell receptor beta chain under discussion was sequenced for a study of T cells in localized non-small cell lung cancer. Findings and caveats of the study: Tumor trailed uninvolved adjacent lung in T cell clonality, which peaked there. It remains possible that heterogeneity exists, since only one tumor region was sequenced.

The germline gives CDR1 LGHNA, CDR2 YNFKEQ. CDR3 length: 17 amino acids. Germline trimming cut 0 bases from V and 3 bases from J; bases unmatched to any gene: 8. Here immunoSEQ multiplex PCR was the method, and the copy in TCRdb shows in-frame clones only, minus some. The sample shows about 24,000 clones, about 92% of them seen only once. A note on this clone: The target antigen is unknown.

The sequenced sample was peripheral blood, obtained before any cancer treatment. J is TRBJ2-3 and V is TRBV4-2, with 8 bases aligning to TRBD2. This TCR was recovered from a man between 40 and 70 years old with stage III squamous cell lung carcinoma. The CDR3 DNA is TGTGCCAGCAGCCAAGAGCCGAGCGGGAGTGGGACAGATACGCAGTATTTT. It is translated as CASSQEPSGSGTDTQYF.